The TCR beta chain described here comes from a study of T cells in Graves' hyperthyroidism and ophthalmopathy. This clonotype was recorded many times. Its antigen remains unidentified. Overall study results and limits: Researchers found most expanded thyroid clonotypes above 0.001 in blood as well. Stable hyperthyroidism was told apart from ophthalmopathy by a model built on 13 V-J features.

After removal of 0 bases from V and 9 bases from J, the junction contained 5 bases not matched to a gene. From germline, CDR1 is SEHNR and CDR2 FQNEAQ (reference sequence). There are 16 residues in the CDR3. The CDR3 regions of TCR beta were amplified from RNA transcripts. Researchers ran a first-round RT-PCR on the TCR CDR3 using the HTBI primer set. One entry per CDR3 protein, called by TCRdb with MiXCR from the multiplex PCR reads. The table lists approximately 95,000 distinct CDR3 sequences, roughly 39% of them singletons, with 10% in the top ten. The TCR was taken from a woman in her twenties or thirties with Graves' hyperthyroidism. The chain joins TRBV7-9 to TRBJ2-7; 16 bases line up with TRBD2. Input material: peripheral blood or thyroid tissue (not recorded which). The CDR3: CASSLAGLAGGPRQYF. Written as DNA, the CDR3 is TGTGCCAGCAGCTTAGCGGGACTAGCGGGAGGGCCGCGGCAGTACTTC.